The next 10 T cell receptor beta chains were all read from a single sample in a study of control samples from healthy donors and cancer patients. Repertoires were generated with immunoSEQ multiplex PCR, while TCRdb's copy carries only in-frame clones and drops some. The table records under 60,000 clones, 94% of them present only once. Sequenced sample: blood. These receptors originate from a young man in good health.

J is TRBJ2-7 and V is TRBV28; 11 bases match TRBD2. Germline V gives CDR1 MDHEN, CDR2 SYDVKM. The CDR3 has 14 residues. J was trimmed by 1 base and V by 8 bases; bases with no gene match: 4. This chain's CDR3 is CASYGTSGSYEQYF. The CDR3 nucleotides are TGTGCCAGCTATGGGACTAGCGGTTCCTACGAGCAGTACTTC.

CDR3 protein: CASSSAGASNQPQHF. The CDR3 DNA sequence: TGTGCCAGCAGCTCTGCGGGGGCTTCAAATCAGCCCCAGCATTTT. This chain connects TRBV7-9 to TRBJ1-5, with D perhaps TRBD1 (6 bases). The germline V gene encodes CDR1 SEHNR and CDR2 FQNEAQ (reference sequence). V lost 4 bases, J lost 4 bases, and 14 bases lay in between. The CDR3 spans 15 residues.

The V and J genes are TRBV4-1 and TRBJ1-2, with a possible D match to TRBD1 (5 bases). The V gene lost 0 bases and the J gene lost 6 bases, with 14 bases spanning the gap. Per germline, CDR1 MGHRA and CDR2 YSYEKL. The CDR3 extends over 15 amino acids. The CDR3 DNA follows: TGCGCCAGCAGCCAAGATAATTTGGGGGTGGATGGCTACACCTTC. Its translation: CASSQDNLGVDGYTF.

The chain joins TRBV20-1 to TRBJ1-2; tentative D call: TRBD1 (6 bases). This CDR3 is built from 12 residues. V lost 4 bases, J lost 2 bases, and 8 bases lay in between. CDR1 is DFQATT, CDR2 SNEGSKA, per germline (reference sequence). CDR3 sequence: CSAIDRNYGYTF. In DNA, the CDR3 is TGCAGTGCTATTGACAGGAACTATGGCTACACCTTC.

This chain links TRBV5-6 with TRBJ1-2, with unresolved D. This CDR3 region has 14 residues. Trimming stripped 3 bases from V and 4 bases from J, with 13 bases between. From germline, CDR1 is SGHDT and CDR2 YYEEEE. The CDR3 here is CASSSRTGSYGYTF. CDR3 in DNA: TGTGCCAGCAGCTCCCGGACGGGAAGCTATGGCTACACCTTC.

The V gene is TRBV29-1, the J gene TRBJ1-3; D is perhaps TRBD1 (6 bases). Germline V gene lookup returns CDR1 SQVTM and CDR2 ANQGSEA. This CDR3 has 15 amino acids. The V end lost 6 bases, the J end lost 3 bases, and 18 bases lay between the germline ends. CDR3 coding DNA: TGCAGCGTCGAGTATGGGGGGGCGAATGGAAACACCATATATTTT. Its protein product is CSVEYGGANGNTIYF.

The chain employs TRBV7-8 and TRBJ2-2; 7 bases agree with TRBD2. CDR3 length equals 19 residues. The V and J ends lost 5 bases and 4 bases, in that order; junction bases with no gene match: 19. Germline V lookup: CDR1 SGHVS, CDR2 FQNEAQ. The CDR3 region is CASSPPIAGDGVGTGELFF. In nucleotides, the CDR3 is TGTGCCAGCAGCCCCCCTATTGCGGGAGACGGCGTCGGCACCGGGGAGCTGTTTTTT.

The DNA of the CDR3 is TGCAGCGTTCCATCGGGACAAAGCTATGGCTACACCTTC. It yields the protein CSVPSGQSYGYTF. The genes are TRBV29-1 and TRBJ1-2; possibly TRBD1 for D (6 bases). CDR1 and CDR2 (germline): SQVTM, ANQGSEA. V lost 5 bases and J 4 bases, leaving 14 bases between the germline ends. This CDR3 region has 13 residues.

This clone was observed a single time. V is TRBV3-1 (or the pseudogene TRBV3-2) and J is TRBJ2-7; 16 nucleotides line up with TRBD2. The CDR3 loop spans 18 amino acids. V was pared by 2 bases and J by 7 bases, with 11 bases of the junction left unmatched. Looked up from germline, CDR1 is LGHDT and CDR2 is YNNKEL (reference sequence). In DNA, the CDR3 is TGTGCCAGCAGCCAAATGGGACTAGCGGGGGGGATATTGAGAGAGCAGTACTTC. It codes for CASSQMGLAGGILREQYF.

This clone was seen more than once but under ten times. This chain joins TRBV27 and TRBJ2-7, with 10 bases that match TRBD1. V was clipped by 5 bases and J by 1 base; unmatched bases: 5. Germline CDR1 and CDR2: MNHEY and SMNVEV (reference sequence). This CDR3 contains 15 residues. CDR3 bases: TGTGCCAGCAGTGGGACAGGGGCAAGGTCCTACGAGCAGTACTTC. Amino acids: CASSGTGARSYEQYF.